A single TCR beta chain is shown here with its context. Here immunoSEQ multiplex PCR was the method, and the copy in TCRdb shows in-frame clones only, minus some. The sample contains approximately 210,000 clones, around 85% of which appear only once. This CDR3 spans 18 amino acids. The V end lost 0 bases, the J end lost 5 bases, and 20 bases lay between the germline ends. This sample was included in a study of blood T cell repertoires in COVID-19. Study details: Some COVID-19 samples were acute and others convalescent; all came from the United States, Italy and Spain. In each case, the material was cDNA or gDNA derived from T cells, B-cell-depleted T cells, or PBMCs.

Material: peripheral blood. The origin of this receptor is a human donor in a cohort sampled during active COVID-19. V usage is TRBV23-1 and J usage is TRBJ1-5; a weak D match, TRBD1 (5 bases). TRBV23-1 counts as an open reading frame of uncertain function. The CDR3 here is CASSQSCSGSGDYQPQHF. The CDR3 nucleotides read TGCGCCAGCAGTCAATCCTGTTCCGGGTCGGGGGATTATCAGCCCCAGCATTTT.